This entry features one TCR beta chain sequence. No antigen is known for it. This entry is derived from a study of response to subunit inactivated influenza vaccine. Findings and caveats of the study: Authors suggested seasonal influenza vaccinations each recruit few new T cells.

MiXCR was run by TCRdb on the RT-PCR reads, yielding one entry per CDR3 protein. The sample shows around 850,000 distinct CDR3 sequences, around 18% of them seen only once. This CDR3 comprises 16 residues. V was shortened by 3 bases and J by 5 bases, with 20 bases between the two germline ends. The TCR originated in a man aged 45-65 years who received an inactivated influenza vaccine. The sample here was PBMCs from blood, taken less than 6 days after vaccination. This chain joins TRBV12-3 or TRBV12-4 and TRBJ2-7, with D perhaps matching TRBD2 (6 bases). This CDR3 reads CASSLSWFGGINEQYF. The CDR3 region has the DNA TGTGCCAGCAGTTTGAGTTGGTTTGGGGGGATAAACGAGCAGTACTTC.